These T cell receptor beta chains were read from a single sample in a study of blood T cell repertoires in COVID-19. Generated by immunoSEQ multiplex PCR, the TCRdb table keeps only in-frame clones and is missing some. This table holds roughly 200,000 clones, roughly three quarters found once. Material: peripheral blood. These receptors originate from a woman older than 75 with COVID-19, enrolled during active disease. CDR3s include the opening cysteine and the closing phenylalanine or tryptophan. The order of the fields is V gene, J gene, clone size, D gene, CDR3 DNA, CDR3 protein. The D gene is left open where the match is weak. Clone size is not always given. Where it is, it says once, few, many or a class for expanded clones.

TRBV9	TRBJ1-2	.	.	TGTGCCAGCAGCGTAAGCGTCGGGTGGAGCTATGGCTACACCTTC	CASSVSVGWSYGYTF
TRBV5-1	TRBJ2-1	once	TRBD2	TGCGCCAGCAGCTTGGGACTAGCGGGAGTAGTGGGGCAGTTCTTC	CASSLGLAGVVGQFF
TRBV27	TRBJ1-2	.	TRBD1	TGTGCCAGCAGTTTATTGGGACAGGGGCACGGTGGCTACACCTTC	CASSLLGQGHGGYTF
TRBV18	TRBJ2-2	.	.	TGTGCCAGCTCACCTAGGACGGTCAGGGCGAACACCGGGGAGCTGTTTTTT	CASSPRTVRANTGELFF
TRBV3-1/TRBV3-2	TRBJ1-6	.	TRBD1	TGTGCCAGCAGCCAATTCACAGGGGATGGAGCCCTCCACTTT	CASSQFTGDGALHF
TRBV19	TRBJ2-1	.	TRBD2	TGTGCCAGTAGTCGCCCGGGACTAGCGGGGGGGCGTGAGCAGTTCTTC	CASSRPGLAGGREQFF
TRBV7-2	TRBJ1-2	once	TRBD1	TGTGCCAGCAGCGGGTGGGACAGCTTCAACTATGGCTACACCTTC	CASSGWDSFNYGYTF
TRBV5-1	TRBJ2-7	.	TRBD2	TGCGCCAGCAGCTTGAATCTAGCGGGAGGGGAGCAGTACTTC	CASSLNLAGGEQYF
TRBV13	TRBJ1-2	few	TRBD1	TGTGCCAGCAGCCGGACAGGGGGCTATGGCTACACCTTC	CASSRTGGYGYTF
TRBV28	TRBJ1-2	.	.	TGTGCCAGCAGTGCACCAACCGGGGTGAGGCACGGCTACACCTTC	CASSAPTGVRHGYTF
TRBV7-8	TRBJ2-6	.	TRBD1	TGTGCCAGCAGCTACCTAAGGGACAGGGGCTCTGGGGCCAACGTCCTGACTTTC	CASSYLRDRGSGANVLTF
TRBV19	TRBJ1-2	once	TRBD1	TGTGCCAGTAGTATACGTAGACAGGGCGGCGGCTACACCTTC	CASSIRRQGGGYTF
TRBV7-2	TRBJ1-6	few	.	TGTGCCAGCAGCTCCAGTACAGGGTTCGGTTCACCCCTCCACTTT	CASSSSTGFGSPLHF
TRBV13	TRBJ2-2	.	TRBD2	TGTGCCAGCAGCTCAGGGACTAGCGGGAGGGCCGGGGAGCTGTTTTTT	CASSSGTSGRAGELFF
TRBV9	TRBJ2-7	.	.	TGTGCCAGCAGCGTAGGGGGAGAGATAGCGGTATACGAGCAGTACTTC	CASSVGGEIAVYEQYF
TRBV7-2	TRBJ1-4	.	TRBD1	TGTGCCAGCAGCTGGGACAGAAATAATGAAAAACTGTTTTTT	CASSWDRNNEKLFF
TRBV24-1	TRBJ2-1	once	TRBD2	TGTGCCACCAGTGTTGGCGGGAGTGTAAATGAGCAGTTCTTC	CATSVGGSVNEQFF
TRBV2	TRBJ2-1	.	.	TGTGCCAGCAGTGAAGACCAGCGGAACTACAATGAGCAGTTCTTC	CASSEDQRNYNEQFF
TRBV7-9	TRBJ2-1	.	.	TGTGCCAGCAGCTTAGAACAGTTGGTCAATGAGCAGTTCTTC	CASSLEQLVNEQFF
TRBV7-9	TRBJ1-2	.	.	TGTGCCAGCAGCCCGGGAGCTAACTATGGCTACACCTTC	CASSPGANYGYTF
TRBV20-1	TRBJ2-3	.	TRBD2	TGCAGTGCTAGTATCTTCGGACTAGCGGAACTAGATACGCAGTATTTT	CSASIFGLAELDTQYF
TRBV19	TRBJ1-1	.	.	TGTGCCAGTAGTGAAGGGACACCTACTGAAGCTTTCTTT	CASSEGTPTEAFF
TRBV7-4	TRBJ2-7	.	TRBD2	TGTGCCAGCAGCTTTCGCCAAGGGAGGGACTACGAGCAGTACTTC	CASSFRQGRDYEQYF
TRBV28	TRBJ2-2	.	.	TGTGCCAGCAGTTTAAGGAGGACCGGGGAGCTGTTTTTT	CASSLRRTGELFF
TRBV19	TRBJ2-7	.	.	TGTGCCAGTAGGGGGGCAGGGGAACAGTACTTC	CASRGAGEQYF
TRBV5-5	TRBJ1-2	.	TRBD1	TGTGCCAGCAGCTTAGGGACAGGGGGGAGCTATGGCTACACCTTC	CASSLGTGGSYGYTF
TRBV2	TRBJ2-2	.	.	TGTGCCAGCAGTGAGACTCGTGGCACCGGGGAGCTGTTTTTT	CASSETRGTGELFF
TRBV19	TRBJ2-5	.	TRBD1	TGTGCCAGTAGTAAAACGACAGGGGCATGGGAGACCCAGTACTTC	CASSKTTGAWETQYF
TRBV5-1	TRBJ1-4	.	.	TGCGCCAGCAGCTTGACAGGGAATAATGAAAAACTGTTTTTT	CASSLTGNNEKLFF
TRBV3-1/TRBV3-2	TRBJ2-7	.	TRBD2	TGTGCCAGCAGCCAGCGGGAGTCCCCCTCCTACGAGCAGTACTTC	CASSQRESPSYEQYF
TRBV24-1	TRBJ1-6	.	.	TGTGCCACCAGTGATCGCAGGGATAATTCACCCCTCCACTTT	CATSDRRDNSPLHF
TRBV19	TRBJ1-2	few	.	TGTGCCAGTAGTATAGGGCGGCCAGGGGCTTTGTATGGCTACACCTTC	CASSIGRPGALYGYTF
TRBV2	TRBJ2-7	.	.	TGTGCCAGCAGCCACCTTCAAAGCGGCAGGGGGGACTCCTACGAGCAGTACTTC	CASSHLQSGRGDSYEQYF
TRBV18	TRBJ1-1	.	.	TGTGCCAGCTCCGTGCTCGACGGCCGGGGTACTGAAGCTTTCTTT	CASSVLDGRGTEAFF
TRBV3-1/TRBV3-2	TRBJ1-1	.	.	TGTGCCAGCAGCCAAGTCGCGGCGCTGGGCACTGAAGCTTTCTTT	CASSQVAALGTEAFF
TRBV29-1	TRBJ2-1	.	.	TGCAGCGTTATCGTGCGGCGTGACGAGCAGTTCTTC	CSVIVRRDEQFF
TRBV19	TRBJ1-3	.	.	TGTGCCAGTAGTATTCGGAGGGGCGGAAACACCATATATTTT	CASSIRRGGNTIYF
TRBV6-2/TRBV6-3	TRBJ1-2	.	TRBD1	TGTGCCAGCAGCCAGGGACAGGCCTTCTATGGCTACACCTTC	CASSQGQAFYGYTF
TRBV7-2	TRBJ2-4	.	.	TGTGCCAGCAGCTTGGTGCAGGCAAACATTCAGTACTTC	CASSLVQANIQYF
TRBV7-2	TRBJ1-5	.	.	TGTGCCAGCAGCTTAGTGATGGGTGGAGCGAATCAGCCCCAGCATTTT	CASSLVMGGANQPQHF
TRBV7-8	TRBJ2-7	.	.	TGTGCCAGCAGCTTAAACTCACCCTACGAGCAGTACTTC	CASSLNSPYEQYF
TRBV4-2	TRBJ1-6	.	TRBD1	TGTGCCAGCAGCCATGCCGACAGGGGCGATAATTCACCCCTCCACTTT	CASSHADRGDNSPLHF
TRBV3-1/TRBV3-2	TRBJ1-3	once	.	TGTGCCAGCAGCTCCTCCTCGGGGACTGGAAACACCATATATTTT	CASSSSSGTGNTIYF
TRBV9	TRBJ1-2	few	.	TGTGCCAGCAGCGTAGCCAGGGGAGATCATAGTGGCTACACCTTC	CASSVARGDHSGYTF
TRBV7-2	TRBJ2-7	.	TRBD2	TGTGCCAGCAGCTCTCTAGCGGCCAATTCCTACGAGCAGTACTTC	CASSSLAANSYEQYF
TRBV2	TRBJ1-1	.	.	TGTGCCAGCAGTGAAGGTGACAGGAGGGCTTTCTTT	CASSEGDRRAFF
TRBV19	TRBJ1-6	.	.	TGTGCCAGTAGTAAGCAGGTGAATTCACCCCTCCACTTT	CASSKQVNSPLHF
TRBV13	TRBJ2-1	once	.	TGTGCCAGCAGCTTAGGCGCGGGTCGGAATGAGCAGTTCTTC	CASSLGAGRNEQFF
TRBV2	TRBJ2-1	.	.	TGTGCCAGCAGTGGAAGACAGAATTACAATGAGCAGTTCTTC	CASSGRQNYNEQFF
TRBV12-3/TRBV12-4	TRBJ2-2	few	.	TGTGCCAGCAGTTTACGACAGGGGGAGCTGTTTTTT	CASSLRQGELFF
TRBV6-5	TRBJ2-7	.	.	TGTGCCAGCAGTACTAACAGGGGTAGCGGCCACGAGCAGTACTTC	CASSTNRGSGHEQYF
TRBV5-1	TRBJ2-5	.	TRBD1	TGCGCCAGCAGCTTGACTTCAGACAGGGGTGAGACCCAGTACTTC	CASSLTSDRGETQYF
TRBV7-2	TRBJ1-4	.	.	TGTGCCAGCAGCTTAGTAGCCAGAGAAAATGAAAAACTGTTTTTT	CASSLVARENEKLFF
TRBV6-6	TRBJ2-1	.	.	TGTGCCAGCAGTTACCGGACTCACGCGGGTGAGCAGTTCTTC	CASSYRTHAGEQFF
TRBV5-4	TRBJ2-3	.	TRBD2	TGTGCCAGCAGCTTGGGGGGCGCGGGGGGGCGGGCAGATACGCAGTATTTT	CASSLGGAGGRADTQYF
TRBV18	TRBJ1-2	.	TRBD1	TGTGCCAGCTCACCCATCCAGGGACAGGGAAACTATGGCTACACCTTC	CASSPIQGQGNYGYTF
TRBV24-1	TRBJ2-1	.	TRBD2	TGTGCCACCAGTGATCTAGGGACTAGCGGGATCGATGAGCAGTTCTTC	CATSDLGTSGIDEQFF
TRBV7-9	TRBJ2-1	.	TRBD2	TGTGCCAGCAACCAGGGAGGGGTGCACAATGAGCAGTTCTTC	CASNQGGVHNEQFF
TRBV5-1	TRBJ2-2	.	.	TGCGCCAGCAGCTTCAGGGGAGACACCGGGGAGCTGTTTTTT	CASSFRGDTGELFF
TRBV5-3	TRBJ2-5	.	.	TGTGCCAGAAGCTTGTGTCCTGCTTCGAAGCGGTGGTACCAAGAGACCCAGTACTTC	CARSLCPASKRWYQETQYF